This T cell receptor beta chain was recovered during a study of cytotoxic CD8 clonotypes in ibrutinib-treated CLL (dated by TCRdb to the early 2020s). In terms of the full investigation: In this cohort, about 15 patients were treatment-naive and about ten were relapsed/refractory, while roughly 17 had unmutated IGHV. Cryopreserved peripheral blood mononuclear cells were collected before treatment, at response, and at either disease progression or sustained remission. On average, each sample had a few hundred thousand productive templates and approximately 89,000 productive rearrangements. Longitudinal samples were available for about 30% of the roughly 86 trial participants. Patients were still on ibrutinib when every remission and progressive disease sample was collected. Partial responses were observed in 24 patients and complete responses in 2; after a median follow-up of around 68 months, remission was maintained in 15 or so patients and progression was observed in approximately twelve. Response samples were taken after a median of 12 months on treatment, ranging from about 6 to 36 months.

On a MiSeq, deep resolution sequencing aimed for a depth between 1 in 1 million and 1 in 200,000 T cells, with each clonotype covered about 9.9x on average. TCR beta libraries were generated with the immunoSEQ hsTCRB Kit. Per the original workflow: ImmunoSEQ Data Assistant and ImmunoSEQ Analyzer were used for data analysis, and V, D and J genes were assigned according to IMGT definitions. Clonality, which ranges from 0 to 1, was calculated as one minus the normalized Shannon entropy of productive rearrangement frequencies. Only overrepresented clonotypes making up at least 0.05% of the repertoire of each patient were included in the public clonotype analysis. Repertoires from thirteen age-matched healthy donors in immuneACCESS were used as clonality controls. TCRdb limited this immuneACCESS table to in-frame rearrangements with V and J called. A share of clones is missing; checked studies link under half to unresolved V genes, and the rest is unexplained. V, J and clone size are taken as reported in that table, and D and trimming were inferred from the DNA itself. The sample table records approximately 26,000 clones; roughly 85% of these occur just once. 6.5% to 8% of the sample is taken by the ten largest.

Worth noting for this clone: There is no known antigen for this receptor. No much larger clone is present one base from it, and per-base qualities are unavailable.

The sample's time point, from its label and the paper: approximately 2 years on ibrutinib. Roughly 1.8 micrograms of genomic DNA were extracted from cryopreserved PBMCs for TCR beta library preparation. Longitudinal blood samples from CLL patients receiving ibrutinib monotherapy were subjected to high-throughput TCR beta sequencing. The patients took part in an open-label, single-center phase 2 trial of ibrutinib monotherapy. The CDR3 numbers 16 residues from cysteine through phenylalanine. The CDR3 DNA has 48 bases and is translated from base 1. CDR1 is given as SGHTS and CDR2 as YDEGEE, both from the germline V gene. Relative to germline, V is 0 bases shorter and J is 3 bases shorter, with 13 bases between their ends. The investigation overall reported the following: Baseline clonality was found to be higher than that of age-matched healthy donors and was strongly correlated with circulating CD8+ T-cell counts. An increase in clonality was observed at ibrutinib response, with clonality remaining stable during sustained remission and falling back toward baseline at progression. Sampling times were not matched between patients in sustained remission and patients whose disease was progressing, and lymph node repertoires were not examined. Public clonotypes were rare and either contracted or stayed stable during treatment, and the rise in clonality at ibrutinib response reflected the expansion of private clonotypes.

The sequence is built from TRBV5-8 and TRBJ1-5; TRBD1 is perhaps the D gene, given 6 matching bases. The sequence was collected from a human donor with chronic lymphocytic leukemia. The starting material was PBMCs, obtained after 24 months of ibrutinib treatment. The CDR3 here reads CASSLGATGINQPQHF. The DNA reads TGTGCCAGCAGCTTGGGGGCAACAGGGATCAATCAGCCCCAGCATTTT.